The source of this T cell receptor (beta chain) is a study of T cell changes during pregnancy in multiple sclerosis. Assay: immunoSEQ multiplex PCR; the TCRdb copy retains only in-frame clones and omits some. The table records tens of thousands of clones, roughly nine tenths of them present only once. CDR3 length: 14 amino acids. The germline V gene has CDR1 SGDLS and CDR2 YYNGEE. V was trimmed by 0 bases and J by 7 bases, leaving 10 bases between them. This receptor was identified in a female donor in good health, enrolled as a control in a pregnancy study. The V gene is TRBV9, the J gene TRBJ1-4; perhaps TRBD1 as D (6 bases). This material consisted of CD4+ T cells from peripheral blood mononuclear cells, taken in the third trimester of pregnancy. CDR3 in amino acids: CASSVGQAPEKLFF. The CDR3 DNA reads TGTGCCAGCAGCGTAGGACAGGCTCCTGAAAAACTGTTTTTT.